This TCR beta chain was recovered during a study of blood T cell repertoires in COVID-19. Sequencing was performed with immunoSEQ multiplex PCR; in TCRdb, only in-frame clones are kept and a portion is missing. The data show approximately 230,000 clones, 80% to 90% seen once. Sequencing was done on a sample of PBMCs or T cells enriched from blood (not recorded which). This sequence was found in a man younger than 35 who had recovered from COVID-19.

The CDR3 spells CASTQWEGLDTDTQYF. The CDR3 DNA is TGTGCCAGCACCCAATGGGAGGGGCTGGACACAGATACGCAGTATTTT. The gene calls are TRBV11-3 and TRBJ2-3, with 7 bases that match TRBD2. The CDR3 loop spans 16 amino acids. CDR1 SGHNT and CDR2 YENEEA come from the germline V gene. V was clipped by 7 bases and J by 2 bases; unmatched bases: 12.